The TCR beta chain described here comes from a study of CD8+CD57+ T cells in acquired aplastic anemia. On the study more broadly: Sorted CD4+ and CD8+ cells yielded around 3 ug of DNA on average. Healthy donor CD4+ cell samples had a mean of roughly 9.9 million reads.

Germline assignment: CDR1 SSHAT and CDR2 FNYEAQ (reference sequence). The CDR3 is 11 residues long. Note on this clonotype: The target antigen is unknown. One end of the junction fails to match germline, which may point to a read error.

General observations from the study: Simpson's diversity of CD8+ cells was not significantly different in patients compared with controls. Patients and controls had in common approximately 30 CD8+ CDR3 sequences.

It was genomic DNA that served as the template for profiling TCR beta VDJ and CDR3. TCRdb used MiXCR to reprocess the reads, holding one entry per CDR3 protein. The sample includes around 200,000 distinct CDR3 sequences, 54% of them seen just once. The rearrangement uses TRBV7-7 and TRBJ2-5; D unresolved. The source is a human donor in good health, serving as a control. The sequenced sample was sorted CD4+, CD8+, or CD8+CD57+ T cells (not recorded which) from PBMCs. In nucleotides, the CDR3 is TGTGCTAGCAGTATGGGGGAGACCCAGTACTTC. This codes for CASSMGETQYF.